Listed below are T cell receptor beta chains from one sample, sequenced in a study of cytomegalovirus exposure and HLA in healthy donors. Data came from immunoSEQ multiplex PCR; TCRdb stores just in-frame clones and leaves some out. This sample has some 250,000 clones, with about four fifths found just once. Sequencing was carried out using PBMCs. Receptors originate from a woman between 35 and 50 years old in good health and CMV-seropositive. Each CDR3 is given with its conserved first and last residue. The D gene is left open where the match is weak.

D gene,J gene,V gene,CDR3 protein
TRBD2,TRBJ2-3,TRBV5-6,CAGQRGGPSGTDTQYF
.,TRBJ1-3,TRBV9,CAIRTGRYAGNTIYF
.,TRBJ2-1,TRBV29-1,CSVDGQEGRFNNEQFF
TRBD1,TRBJ1-5,TRBV28,CASRSGTGRISNQPQHF
TRBD1,TRBJ2-4,TRBV18,CASSDGTGWPRAGKNIQYF
TRBD1,TRBJ1-6,TRBV5-4,CASSLDRGSPLHF
.,TRBJ2-7,TRBV11-2,CASSLGRESSYEQYF
TRBD1,TRBJ1-1,TRBV12-5,CASGLARTGPTEAFF
.,TRBJ2-7,TRBV19,CASSRRGTPPHEQYF
.,TRBJ1-4,TRBV7-2,CASSFADSYNEKLFF
.,TRBJ1-2,TRBV11-2,CASEGANYGYTF
.,TRBJ1-2,TRBV29-1,CSVEGGAANYGYTF
.,TRBJ1-3,TRBV5-6,CASSLAPRASGNTIYF
.,TRBJ2-4,TRBV5-8,CASSLEGTFRAKNIQYF
.,TRBJ1-5,TRBV30,CAWGLETGVNQPQHF
.,TRBJ1-3,TRBV7-2,CASSLQSGAGNTIYF
.,TRBJ2-7,TRBV30,CAWTGMGEQYF
TRBD2,TRBJ2-7,TRBV4-2,CASSHPRGGTLSYEQYF
.,TRBJ2-1,TRBV9,CASSNAGATYNEQFF
TRBD1,TRBJ1-5,TRBV19,CASSKGQGPNQPQHF
TRBD2,TRBJ2-2,TRBV7-9,CSSSLRSISGRVTGELFF
.,TRBJ2-7,TRBV4-3,CASSQDGRGYEQYF
TRBD2,TRBJ2-7,TRBV2,CASSELSSGRRFEQYF
.,TRBJ2-3,TRBV7-9,CASSSKGGLTDTQYF
TRBD1,TRBJ1-1,TRBV18,CASSPAGTGNMNTEAFF
.,TRBJ1-1,TRBV7-9,CASSLDRNMNTEAFF
TRBD1,TRBJ2-5,TRBV7-2,CASSLGGDSSRTQYF
.,TRBJ2-7,TRBV9,CASSVDGSSDEQYF
TRBD2,TRBJ2-3,TRBV5-4,CASSPSGASTDTQYF
TRBD1,TRBJ1-6,TRBV7-6,CASRDRGNSPLHF
.,TRBJ1-4,TRBV7-2,CASSLDPRGNEKLFF
.,TRBJ1-2,TRBV25-1,CASSEGAGFGYTF
.,TRBJ1-1,TRBV7-9,CASSFPPGTAEAFF
.,TRBJ1-6,TRBV11-3,CASSFGGDSPLHF
.,TRBJ2-7,TRBV18,CASSPAGAEQYF
TRBD1,TRBJ1-1,TRBV9,CASSVGRGRGNTEAFF
.,TRBJ2-1,TRBV7-9,CASSSPSNEQFF
.,TRBJ2-7,TRBV2,CATRGRRDEQYF
TRBD1,TRBJ1-1,TRBV6-5,CASSYRGGQGVSGAFF
TRBD1,TRBJ1-2,TRBV5-1,CASSLDRGNNYGYTF
.,TRBJ1-4,TRBV7-9,CASSYRETTNEKLFF
TRBD2,TRBJ2-1,TRBV19,CASSIGGGRGLNEQFF
TRBD1,TRBJ1-3,TRBV30,CAWSKGVGTGLRPSGNTIYF
TRBD1,TRBJ1-1,TRBV25-1,CASSRTGAIEAFF
.,TRBJ2-4,TRBV2,CASSGRVSRNIQYF
TRBD2,TRBJ2-1,TRBV9,CASSVAGGSSYNEQFF
.,TRBJ2-7,TRBV29-1,CSVEGPGREQYF
.,TRBJ1-6,TRBV5-1,CASSPNLQGTGSYNSPLHF
TRBD2,TRBJ2-7,TRBV19,CASSIRLAGSSGEQYF
TRBD1,TRBJ2-1,TRBV9,CASSVTGGIEQFF
.,TRBJ2-6,TRBV4-3,CASSQETSSGANVLTF
.,TRBJ1-1,TRBV7-2,CASSLVGGAMNTEAFF